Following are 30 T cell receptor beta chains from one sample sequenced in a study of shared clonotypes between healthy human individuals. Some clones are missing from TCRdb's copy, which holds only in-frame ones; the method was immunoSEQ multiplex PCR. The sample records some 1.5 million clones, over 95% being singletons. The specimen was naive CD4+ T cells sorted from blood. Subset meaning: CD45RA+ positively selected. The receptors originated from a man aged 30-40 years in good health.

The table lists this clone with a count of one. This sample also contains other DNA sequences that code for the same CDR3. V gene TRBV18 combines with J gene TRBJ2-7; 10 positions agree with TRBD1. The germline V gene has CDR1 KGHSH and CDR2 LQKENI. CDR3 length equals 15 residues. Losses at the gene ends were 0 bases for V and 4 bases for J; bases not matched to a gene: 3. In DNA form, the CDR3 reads TGTGCCAGCTCACCACCCGGGACAGGGGTGTACGAGCAGTACTTC. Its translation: CASSPPGTGVYEQYF. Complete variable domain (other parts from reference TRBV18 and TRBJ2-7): NAGVMQNPRHLVRRRGQEARLRCSPMKGHSHVYWYRQLPEEGLKFMVYLQKENIIDESGMPKERFSAEFPKEGPSILRIQQVVRGDSAAYFCASSPPGTGVYEQYFGPGTRLTVT.

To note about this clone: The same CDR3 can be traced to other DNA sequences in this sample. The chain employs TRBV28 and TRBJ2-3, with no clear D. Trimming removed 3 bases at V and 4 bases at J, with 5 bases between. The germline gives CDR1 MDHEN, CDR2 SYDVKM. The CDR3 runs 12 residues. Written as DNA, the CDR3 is TGTGCCAGCAGTTTGATCGCAGATACGCAGTATTTT. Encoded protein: CASSLIADTQYF. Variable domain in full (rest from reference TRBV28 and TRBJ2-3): DVKVTQSSRYLVKRTGEKVFLECVQDMDHENMFWYRQDPGLGLRLIYFSYDVKMKEKGDIPEGYSVSREKKERFSLILESASTNQTSMYLCASSLIADTQYFGPGTRLTVL.

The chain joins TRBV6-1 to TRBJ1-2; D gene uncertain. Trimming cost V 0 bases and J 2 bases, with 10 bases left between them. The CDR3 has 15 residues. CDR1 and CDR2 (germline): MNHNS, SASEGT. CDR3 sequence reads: CASSEAVWLNYGYTF. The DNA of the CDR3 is TGTGCCAGCAGTGAAGCGGTTTGGCTGAACTATGGCTACACCTTC.

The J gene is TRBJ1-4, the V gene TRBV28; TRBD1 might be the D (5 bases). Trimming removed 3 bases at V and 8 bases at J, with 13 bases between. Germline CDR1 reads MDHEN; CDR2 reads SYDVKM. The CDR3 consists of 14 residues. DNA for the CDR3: TGTGCCAGCAGTTTTGACAGACTAGGGGAAAAACTGTTTTTT. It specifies CASSFDRLGEKLFF.

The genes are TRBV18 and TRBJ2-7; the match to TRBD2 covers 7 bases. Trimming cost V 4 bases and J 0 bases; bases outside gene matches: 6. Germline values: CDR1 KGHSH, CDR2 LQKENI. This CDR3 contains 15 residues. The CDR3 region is CASSRGGRSSYEQYF. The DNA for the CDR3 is TGTGCCAGCTCACGGGGGGGACGGAGCTCCTACGAGCAGTACTTC.

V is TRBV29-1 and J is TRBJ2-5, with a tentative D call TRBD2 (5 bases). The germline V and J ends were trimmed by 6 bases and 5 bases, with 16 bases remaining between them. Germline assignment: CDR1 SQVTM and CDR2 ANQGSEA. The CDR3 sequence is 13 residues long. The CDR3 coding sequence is TGCAGCGTCTCCTGGCCAGCGGCGGAGACCCAGTACTTC. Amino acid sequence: CSVSWPAAETQYF.

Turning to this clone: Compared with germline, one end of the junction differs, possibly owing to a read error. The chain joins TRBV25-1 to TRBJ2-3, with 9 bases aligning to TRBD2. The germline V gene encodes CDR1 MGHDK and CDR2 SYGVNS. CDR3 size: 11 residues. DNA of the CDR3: TGTGCCAGCAGACTAGCGGGCTCGAGCCATTTT. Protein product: CASRLAGSSHF. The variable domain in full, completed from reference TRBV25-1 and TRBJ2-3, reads EADIYQTPRYLVIGTGKKITLECSQTMGHDKMYWYQQDPGMELHLIHYSYGVNSTEKGDLSSESTVSRIRTEHFPLTLESARPSHTSQYLCASRLAGSSHFGPGTRLTVL.

CDR3 in amino acids: CASKEGAREQYF. The CDR3 bases are TGTGCCAGCAAAGAGGGGGCGCGGGAGCAGTACTTC. J is TRBJ2-7 and V is TRBV6-6, with 7 bases that match TRBD1. Looked up from germline, CDR1 is MNHNY and CDR2 is SVGAGI (reference sequence). The V and J ends lost 7 bases and 7 bases, in that order; junction bases with no gene match: 7. The CDR3 runs 12 residues.

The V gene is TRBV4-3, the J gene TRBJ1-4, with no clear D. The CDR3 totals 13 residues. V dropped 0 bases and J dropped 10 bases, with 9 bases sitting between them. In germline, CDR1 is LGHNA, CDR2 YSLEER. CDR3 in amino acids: CASSQDRAVKLFF. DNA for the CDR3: TGCGCCAGCAGCCAAGATCGGGCGGTAAAACTGTTTTTT.

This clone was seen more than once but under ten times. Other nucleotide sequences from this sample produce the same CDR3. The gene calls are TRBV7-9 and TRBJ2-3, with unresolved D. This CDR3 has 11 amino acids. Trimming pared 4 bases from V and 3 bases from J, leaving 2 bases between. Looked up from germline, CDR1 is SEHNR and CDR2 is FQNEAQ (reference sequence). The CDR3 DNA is TGTGCCAGCAGCTCGACAGATACGCAGTATTTT. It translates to CASSSTDTQYF.

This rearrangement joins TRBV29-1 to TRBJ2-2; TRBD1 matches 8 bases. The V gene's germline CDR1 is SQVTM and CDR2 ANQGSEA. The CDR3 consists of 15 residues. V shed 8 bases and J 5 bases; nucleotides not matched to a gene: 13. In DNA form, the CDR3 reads TGCAGCATCCTCACAGGGGGACAGTCGACCGGGGAGCTGTTTTTT. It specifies CSILTGGQSTGELFF.

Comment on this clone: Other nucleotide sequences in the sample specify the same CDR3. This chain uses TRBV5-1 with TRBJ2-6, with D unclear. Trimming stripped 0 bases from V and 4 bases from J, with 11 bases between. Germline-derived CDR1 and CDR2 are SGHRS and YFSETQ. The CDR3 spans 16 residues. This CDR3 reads CASSLVGGSGANVLTF. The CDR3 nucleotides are TGCGCCAGCAGCTTGGTAGGTGGGTCGGGGGCCAACGTCCTGACTTTC.

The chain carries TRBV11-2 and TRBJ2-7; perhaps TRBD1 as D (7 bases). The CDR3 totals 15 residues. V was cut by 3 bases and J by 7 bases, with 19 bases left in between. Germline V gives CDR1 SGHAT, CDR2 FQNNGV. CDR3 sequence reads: CASSFYRGRGREQYF. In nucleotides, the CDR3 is TGTGCCAGCAGCTTCTACAGGGGCCGAGGGAGGGAGCAGTACTTC.

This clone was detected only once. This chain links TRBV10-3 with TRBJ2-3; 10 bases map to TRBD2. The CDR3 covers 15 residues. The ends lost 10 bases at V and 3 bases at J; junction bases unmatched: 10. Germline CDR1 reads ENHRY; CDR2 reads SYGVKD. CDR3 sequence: CATGKRTSGTDTQYF. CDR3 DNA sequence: TGTGCCACCGGAAAAAGGACTAGCGGTACAGATACGCAGTATTTT.

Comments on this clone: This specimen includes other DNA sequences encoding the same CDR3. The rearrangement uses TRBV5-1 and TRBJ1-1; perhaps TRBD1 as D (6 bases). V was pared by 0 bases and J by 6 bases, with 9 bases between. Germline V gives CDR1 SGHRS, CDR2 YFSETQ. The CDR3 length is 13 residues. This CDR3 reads CASSLVGGAEAFF. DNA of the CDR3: TGCGCCAGCAGCTTGGTAGGGGGGGCTGAAGCTTTCTTT.

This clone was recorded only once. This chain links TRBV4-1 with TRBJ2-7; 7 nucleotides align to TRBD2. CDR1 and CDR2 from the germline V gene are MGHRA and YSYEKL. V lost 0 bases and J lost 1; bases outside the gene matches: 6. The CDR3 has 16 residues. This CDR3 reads CASSQDLGRVSYEQYF. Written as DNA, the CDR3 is TGCGCCAGCAGCCAAGATCTGGGGAGGGTTTCCTACGAGCAGTACTTC.

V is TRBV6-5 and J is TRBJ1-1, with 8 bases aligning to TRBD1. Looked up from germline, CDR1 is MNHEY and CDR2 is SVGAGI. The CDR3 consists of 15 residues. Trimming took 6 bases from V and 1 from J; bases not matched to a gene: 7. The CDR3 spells CASRDPGTGNTEAFF. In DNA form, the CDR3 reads TGTGCCAGCAGGGATCCCGGGACAGGGAACACTGAAGCTTTCTTT.

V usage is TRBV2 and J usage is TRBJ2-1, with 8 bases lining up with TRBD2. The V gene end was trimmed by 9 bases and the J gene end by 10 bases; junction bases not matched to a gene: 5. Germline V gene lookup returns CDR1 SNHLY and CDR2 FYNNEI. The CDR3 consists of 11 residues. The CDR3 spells CASTREGEQFF. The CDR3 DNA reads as TGTGCCAGTACACGGGAGGGGGAGCAGTTCTTC.

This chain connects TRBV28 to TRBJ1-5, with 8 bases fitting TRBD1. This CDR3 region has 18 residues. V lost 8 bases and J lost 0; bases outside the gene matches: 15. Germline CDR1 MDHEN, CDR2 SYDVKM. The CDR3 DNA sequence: TGTGCCAGCCGGGGGGGACCGACAGGGGTAAATAGCAATCAGCCCCAGCATTTT. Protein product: CASRGGPTGVNSNQPQHF.

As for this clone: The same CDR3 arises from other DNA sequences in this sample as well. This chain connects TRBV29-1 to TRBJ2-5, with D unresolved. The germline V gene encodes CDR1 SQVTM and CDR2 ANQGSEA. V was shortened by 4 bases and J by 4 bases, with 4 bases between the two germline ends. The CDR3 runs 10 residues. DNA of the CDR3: TGCAGCGTTGGAGTAGAGACCCAGTACTTC. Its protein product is CSVGVETQYF.

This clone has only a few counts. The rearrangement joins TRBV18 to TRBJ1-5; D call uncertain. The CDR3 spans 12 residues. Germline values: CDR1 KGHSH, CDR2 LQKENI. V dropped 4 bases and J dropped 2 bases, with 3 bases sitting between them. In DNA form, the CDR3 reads TGTGCCAGCTCACAGGGCAATCAGCCCCAGCATTTT. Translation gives CASSQGNQPQHF.

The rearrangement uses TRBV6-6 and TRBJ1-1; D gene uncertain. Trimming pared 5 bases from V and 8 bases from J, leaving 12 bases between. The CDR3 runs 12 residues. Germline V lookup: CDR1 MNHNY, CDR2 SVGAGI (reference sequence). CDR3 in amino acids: CASSTPDAEAFF. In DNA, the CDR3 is TGTGCCAGCAGTACACCGGACGCGGAAGCTTTCTTT.

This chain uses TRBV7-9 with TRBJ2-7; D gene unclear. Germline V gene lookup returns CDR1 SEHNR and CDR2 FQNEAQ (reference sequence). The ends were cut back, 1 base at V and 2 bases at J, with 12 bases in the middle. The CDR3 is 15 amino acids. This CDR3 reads CASSLEGQVAYEQYF. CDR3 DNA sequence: TGTGCCAGCAGCTTAGAAGGCCAGGTAGCCTACGAGCAGTACTTC.

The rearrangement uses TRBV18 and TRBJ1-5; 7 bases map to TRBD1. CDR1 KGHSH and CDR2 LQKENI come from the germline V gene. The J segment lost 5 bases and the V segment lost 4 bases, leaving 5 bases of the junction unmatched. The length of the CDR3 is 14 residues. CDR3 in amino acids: CASSLDREDQPQHF. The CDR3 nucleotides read TGTGCCAGCTCACTTGACAGGGAGGATCAGCCCCAGCATTTT. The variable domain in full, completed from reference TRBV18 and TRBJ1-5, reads NAGVMQNPRHLVRRRGQEARLRCSPMKGHSHVYWYRQLPEEGLKFMVYLQKENIIDESGMPKERFSAEFPKEGPSILRIQQVVRGDSAAYFCASSLDREDQPQHFGDGTRLSIL.

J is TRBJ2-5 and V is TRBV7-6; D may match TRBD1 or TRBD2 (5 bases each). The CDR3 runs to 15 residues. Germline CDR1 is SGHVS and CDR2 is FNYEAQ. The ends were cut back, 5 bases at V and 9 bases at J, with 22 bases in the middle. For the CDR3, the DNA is TGTGCCAGCAGCGCTGTACCGGGACCGAGGGACGCCCAGTACTTC. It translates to CASSAVPGPRDAQYF.

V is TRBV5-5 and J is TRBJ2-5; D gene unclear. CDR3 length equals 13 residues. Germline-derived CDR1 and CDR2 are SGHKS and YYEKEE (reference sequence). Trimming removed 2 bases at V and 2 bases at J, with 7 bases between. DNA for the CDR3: TGTGCCAGCAGCTTCGGGCAACAAGAGACCCAGTACTTC. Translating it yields CASSFGQQETQYF.

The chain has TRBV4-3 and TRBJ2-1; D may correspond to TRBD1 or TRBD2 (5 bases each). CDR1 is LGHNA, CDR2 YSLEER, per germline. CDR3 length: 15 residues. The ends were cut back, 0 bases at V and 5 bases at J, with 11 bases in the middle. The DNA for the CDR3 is TGCGCCAGCAGCCAAGATTTTGAGGGACACAATGAGCAGTTCTTC. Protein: CASSQDFEGHNEQFF.

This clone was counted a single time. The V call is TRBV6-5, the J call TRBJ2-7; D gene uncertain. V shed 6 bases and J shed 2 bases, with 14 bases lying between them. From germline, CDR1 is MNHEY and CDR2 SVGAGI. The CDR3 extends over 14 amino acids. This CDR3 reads CASSVRPPPYEQYF. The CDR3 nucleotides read TGTGCCAGCAGCGTGCGACCTCCACCCTACGAGCAGTACTTC.

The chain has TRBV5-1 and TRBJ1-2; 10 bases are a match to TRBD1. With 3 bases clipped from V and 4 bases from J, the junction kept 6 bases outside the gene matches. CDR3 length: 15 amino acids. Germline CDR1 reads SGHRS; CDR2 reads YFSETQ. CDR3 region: CASSSTGTGVYGYTF. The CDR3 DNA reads TGCGCCAGCAGCTCTACCGGGACAGGGGTCTATGGCTACACCTTC. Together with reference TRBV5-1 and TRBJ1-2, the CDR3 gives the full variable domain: KAGVTQTPRYLIKTRGQQVTLSCSPISGHRSVSWYQQTPGQGLQFLFEYFSETQRNKGNFPGRFSGRQFSNSRSEMNVSTLELGDSALYLCASSSTGTGVYGYTFGSGTRLTVV.

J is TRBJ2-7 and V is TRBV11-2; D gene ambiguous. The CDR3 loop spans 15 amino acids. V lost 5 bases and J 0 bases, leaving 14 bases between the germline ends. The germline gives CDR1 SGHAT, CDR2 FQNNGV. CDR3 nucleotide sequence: TGTGCCAGCAGCCCAACCCAGGCAGACTCCTACGAGCAGTACTTC. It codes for CASSPTQADSYEQYF.